This passage covers 27 T cell receptor beta chains from one sample sequenced in a study of blood T cell repertoires in COVID-19. Using immunoSEQ multiplex PCR, the repertoire was profiled, and TCRdb retains in-frame clones only, with some absent. The table shows around 80,000 clones, with around 79% occurring only once. The sequencing input was peripheral blood. The receptors derive from a man older than 75 with acute or convalescent COVID-19.

This chain uses TRBV6-9 with TRBJ1-5; 7 bases match TRBD1. Germline CDR1 is MNHGY and CDR2 is SVAAGI. The CDR3 length is 16 residues. J gave up 1 base and V 10 bases, and 13 bases lay outside the gene matches. Here the CDR3 reads CATLPDRDESNQPQHF. CDR3 nucleotide sequence: TGTGCCACACTTCCCGACAGGGACGAAAGCAATCAGCCCCAGCATTTT.

This sequence joins TRBV19 and TRBJ2-7, with D perhaps matching TRBD2 (5 bases). The V end lost 5 bases, the J end lost 7 bases, and 12 bases lay between the germline ends. Germline V gene lookup returns CDR1 LNHDA and CDR2 SQIVND (reference sequence). The CDR3 has 12 amino acids. CDR3 region: CASSPYPGEQYF. The CDR3 bases are TGTGCCAGTAGTCCCTACCCGGGGGAGCAGTACTTC.

There are a few counts of this clone. The chain is built from TRBV7-9 and TRBJ2-7; TRBD2 aligns across 8 bases. Germline V lookup: CDR1 SEHNR, CDR2 FQNEAQ (reference sequence). The CDR3 runs to 13 residues. With 3 bases clipped from V and 3 bases from J, the junction kept 1 base outside the gene matches. The CDR3 loop reads CASSFSGGYEQYF. CDR3 nucleotides: TGTGCCAGCAGCTTCAGCGGGGGCTACGAGCAGTACTTC.

The rearrangement links TRBV5-4 to TRBJ1-2, with D tentatively TRBD1 (6 bases). CDR1 and CDR2 (germline): SGHNT, YYREEE (reference sequence). This CDR3 is built from 14 residues. Trimming took 4 bases from V and 2 from J, leaving 12 bases between them. The CDR3 DNA reads TGTGCCAGCAGCCGAGACAGGTTAAACTATGGCTACACCTTC. Translated, it gives CASSRDRLNYGYTF.

In this sample, this clone turned up once. This chain links TRBV30 with TRBJ1-4; D gene unclear. Germline V gene data show CDR1 as GTSNPN and CDR2 as SVGIG (reference sequence). With 0 bases removed from V and 0 bases from J, the gap between germline ends came to 5 bases. The CDR3 covers 14 residues. CDR3 in DNA: TGTGCCTGGAGTGTGGCAGCAACTAATGAAAAACTGTTTTTT. Protein: CAWSVAATNEKLFF.

The chain joins TRBV10-3 to TRBJ1-2, with TRBD1 matching 9 bases. Germline V gene data show CDR1 as ENHRY and CDR2 as SYGVKD. The junction had 2 bases not matched to a gene; V was cut back by 4 bases and J by 2 bases. This CDR3 has 14 residues. This chain's CDR3 is CAISAGTGNYGYTF. The CDR3 nucleotides read TGTGCCATCAGTGCCGGGACAGGGAACTATGGCTACACCTTC.

The V call is TRBV6-5, the J call TRBJ1-2, with 7 positions matching TRBD1. Germline CDR1 MNHEY, CDR2 SVGAGI. CDR3 length: 14 residues. V lost 6 bases to trimming and J lost 3 bases; unmatched junction nucleotides: 7. This CDR3 is CASSNQGGDYGYTF. The CDR3 nucleotides read TGTGCCAGCAGCAACCAGGGGGGCGACTATGGCTACACCTTC.

This clone was counted a few times. The chain joins TRBV7-9 to TRBJ1-4; the D gene is possibly TRBD1 (5 bases). Looked up from germline, CDR1 is SEHNR and CDR2 is FQNEAQ (reference sequence). V lost 3 bases to trimming and J lost 8 bases, with 10 bases between them. The CDR3 is 13 amino acids. The CDR3 DNA is TGTGCCAGCAGCTTCGGGCAGGGCGAAAAACTGTTTTTT. It encodes CASSFGQGEKLFF.

This clone was counted only a few times. The genes are TRBV2 and TRBJ1-2, with a weak D call TRBD1 (5 bases). V dropped 2 bases and J dropped 0 bases, with 13 bases sitting between them. The CDR3 contains 16 residues. Germline V gene data show CDR1 as SNHLY and CDR2 as FYNNEI. The CDR3: CASSEILVGANYGYTF. The CDR3 nucleotides are TGTGCCAGCAGTGAAATTTTGGTAGGGGCTAACTATGGCTACACCTTC.

V and J are TRBV7-9 and TRBJ2-1; 8 bases fit TRBD1. This CDR3 is built from 15 residues. The ends lost 1 base at V and 9 bases at J; junction bases unmatched: 8. Germline CDR1 reads SEHNR; CDR2 reads FQNEAQ (reference sequence). CDR3 sequence reads: CASSLGGDRGGEQFF. CDR3 DNA sequence: TGTGCCAGCAGCTTAGGAGGTGACAGGGGTGGTGAGCAGTTCTTC.

The V and J genes are TRBV18 and TRBJ2-4; TRBD2 matches at 10 bases. V lost 0 bases, J lost 0 bases, and 11 bases stayed unmatched. From germline, CDR1 is KGHSH and CDR2 LQKENI. The CDR3 totals 20 residues. As DNA, the CDR3 is TGTGCCAGCTCACCACCGTTTAGCGGGGGGTCATCTCTAGCCAAAAACATTCAGTACTTC. It specifies CASSPPFSGGSSLAKNIQYF.

The rearrangement joins TRBV6-2 or TRBV6-3 to TRBJ2-2; 7 bases are shared with TRBD1. The CDR3 extends over 15 amino acids. Germline loops: CDR1 MNHEY, CDR2 SVGEGT. After removal of 4 bases from V and 6 bases from J, the junction contained 8 bases not matched to a gene. CDR3 sequence reads: CASSSVQGLSGELFF. Written as DNA, the CDR3 is TGTGCCAGCAGTTCGGTACAGGGGCTATCCGGGGAGCTGTTTTTT.

This rearrangement joins TRBV19 to TRBJ1-6; D is perhaps TRBD1 (5 bases). CDR3 length: 17 residues. Germline CDR1 is LNHDA and CDR2 is SQIVND (reference sequence). Deletions cut 2 bases from V and 9 bases from J, with 20 bases between. CDR3 region: CASSIPWTSLYSSPLHF. The CDR3 DNA is TGTGCCAGTAGTATACCTTGGACAAGCCTTTACAGTTCACCCCTCCACTTT.

The chain couples TRBV19 to TRBJ1-3; D gene ambiguous. The germline V gene encodes CDR1 LNHDA and CDR2 SQIVND (reference sequence). CDR3 length equals 14 residues. The germline V and J ends were trimmed by 3 bases and 5 bases, with 11 bases remaining between them. The CDR3 DNA reads as TGTGCCAGTAGTATGGAGGTCACGAGAAACACCATATATTTT. Translating it yields CASSMEVTRNTIYF.

This chain links TRBV5-4 with TRBJ2-3; 10 nucleotides match TRBD1. The CDR3 has 15 amino acids. Germline lookup yields CDR1 SGHNT and CDR2 YYREEE (reference sequence). V shed 4 bases and J 1 base; nucleotides not matched to a gene: 3. Written as DNA, the CDR3 is TGTGCCAGCAGCACAGACAGGGGGCGCACAGATACGCAGTATTTT. It is translated as CASSTDRGRTDTQYF.

This chain connects TRBV29-1 to TRBJ2-6, with 7 bases matching TRBD2. Looked up from germline, CDR1 is SQVTM and CDR2 is ANQGSEA. CDR3 length equals 14 residues. V shed 5 bases and J 0 bases; nucleotides not matched to a gene: 1. DNA for the CDR3: TGCAGCGTTTGGGGGGGCTCTGGGGCCAACGTCCTGACTTTC. It encodes CSVWGGSGANVLTF. Complete variable domain (other parts from reference TRBV29-1 and TRBJ2-6): SAVISQKPSRDICQRGTSLTIQCQVDSQVTMMFWYRQQPGQSLTLIATANQGSEATYESGFVIDKFPISRPNLTFSTLTVSNMSPEDSSIYLCSVWGGSGANVLTFGAGSRLTVL.

The J gene is TRBJ1-4, the V gene TRBV7-2, with D perhaps TRBD1 (5 bases). The V end was cut by 3 bases, the J end by 1 base, with 12 bases between. The CDR3 spans 16 residues. The germline gives CDR1 SGHTA, CDR2 FQGNSA. The CDR3 DNA is TGTGCCAGCAGCTTGGGGGGAGCAGGAACTAATGAAAAACTGTTTTTT. Translating it yields CASSLGGAGTNEKLFF.

V and J are TRBV7-3 and TRBJ1-1, with 9 bases lining up with TRBD1. Germline trimming cut 2 bases from V and 8 bases from J; bases unmatched to any gene: 6. From germline, CDR1 is SGHTA and CDR2 FQGTGA. This CDR3 has 14 amino acids. The CDR3: CASSLDGTGREAFF. CDR3 in DNA: TGTGCCAGCAGCTTAGATGGGACAGGGAGAGAAGCTTTCTTT. Using reference TRBV7-3 and TRBJ1-1 for the parts outside the CDR3, the full variable domain is GAGVSQTPSNKVTEKGKYVELRCDPISGHTALYWYRQSLGQGPEFLIYFQGTGAADDSGLPNDRFFAVRPEGSVSTLKIQRTERGDSAVYLCASSLDGTGREAFFGQGTRLTVV.

The chain links TRBV6-2 or TRBV6-3 to TRBJ1-2, with 9 bases fitting TRBD1. Germline CDR1 and CDR2: MNHEY and SVGEGT. The length of the CDR3 is 14 residues. The junction had 5 bases not matched to a gene; V was cut back by 0 bases and J by 9 bases. In nucleotides, the CDR3 is TGTGCCAGCAGTTACTCAGGGACAGGGTACAGCTACACCTTC. Amino acids: CASSYSGTGYSYTF.

The genes are TRBV18 and TRBJ2-5; 10 nucleotides line up with TRBD2. Germline CDR1 is KGHSH and CDR2 is LQKENI. J was trimmed by 5 bases and V by 6 bases; bases with no gene match: 12. The CDR3 has 16 residues. The CDR3 protein is CASSLTQAGGQETQYF. The DNA of the CDR3 is TGTGCCAGCTCCCTCACCCAAGCGGGGGGGCAGGAGACCCAGTACTTC. Full variable domain (remainder filled in from reference TRBV18 and TRBJ2-5): NAGVMQNPRHLVRRRGQEARLRCSPMKGHSHVYWYRQLPEEGLKFMVYLQKENIIDESGMPKERFSAEFPKEGPSILRIQQVVRGDSAAYFCASSLTQAGGQETQYFGPGTRLLVL.

The V and J genes are TRBV27 and TRBJ1-4; weak D call: TRBD1 (6 bases). CDR1 is MNHEY, CDR2 SMNVEV, per germline (reference sequence). Between the trimmed V and J ends, which lost 5 bases and 7 bases, there was a span of 14 bases. CDR3 size: 14 residues. CDR3 region: CASSPTGWSEKLFF. CDR3 DNA: TGTGCCAGCAGTCCTACAGGGTGGAGTGAAAAACTGTTTTTT.

This chain connects TRBV29-1 to TRBJ1-2, with 8 bases aligning to TRBD1. Germline V gene sequence: CDR1 SQVTM, CDR2 ANQGSEA. The CDR3 loop spans 13 amino acids. J was trimmed by 3 bases and V by 5 bases; bases with no gene match: 5. This CDR3 is CSVKTGEDYGYTF. DNA of the CDR3: TGCAGCGTTAAGACAGGGGAGGACTATGGCTACACCTTC.

The chain couples TRBV19 to TRBJ1-1; D gene uncertain. The CDR3 has 13 amino acids. The V gene's germline CDR1 is LNHDA and CDR2 SQIVND (reference sequence). V lost 5 bases and J 1 base, leaving 8 bases between the germline ends. The CDR3 coding sequence is TGTGCCAGTAGTTCCACTCGGAACACTGAAGCTTTCTTT. Translated, it gives CASSSTRNTEAFF.

The DNA of the CDR3 is TGTGCCAGCAGTGAAGCGCGGCACGAGCAGTACTTC. It specifies CASSEARHEQYF. This rearrangement joins TRBV6-1 to TRBJ2-7; D not certain. There are 12 residues in the CDR3. Germline CDR1 reads MNHNS; CDR2 reads SASEGT. Trimming removed 0 bases at V and 5 bases at J, with 5 bases between.

The chain carries TRBV11-2 and TRBJ2-5; tentatively, D is TRBD1 (6 bases). The CDR3 contains 16 residues. Trimming removed 6 bases from V and 0 bases from J, with 17 bases in between. Germline assignment: CDR1 SGHAT and CDR2 FQNNGV. CDR3 DNA sequence: TGTGCCAGCAGTCGGGCCGGACAGCCTTACCAAGAGACCCAGTACTTC. Translated: CASSRAGQPYQETQYF. Full variable domain (missing parts from reference TRBV11-2 and TRBJ2-5): EAGVAQSPRYKIIEKRQSVAFWCNPISGHATLYWYQQILGQGPKLLIQFQNNGVVDDSQLPKDRFSAERLKGVDSTLKIQPAKLEDSAVYLCASSRAGQPYQETQYFGPGTRLLVL.

The chain joins TRBV18 to TRBJ1-5, with D perhaps matching TRBD1 (5 bases). The V gene lost 3 bases and the J gene lost 5 bases, with 11 bases spanning the gap. CDR1 and CDR2 from the germline V gene are KGHSH and LQKENI. The CDR3 length is 14 residues. In nucleotides, the CDR3 is TGTGCCAGCTCACCCGAGGACACCGATCAGCCCCAGCATTTT. Translated, it gives CASSPEDTDQPQHF.

The chain uses TRBV19 and TRBJ1-5, with TRBD1 matching 9 bases. This CDR3 is built from 18 residues. J gave up 0 bases and V 0 bases, and 6 bases lay outside the gene matches. Germline CDR1 is LNHDA and CDR2 is SQIVND (reference sequence). CDR3 sequence: CASSIDAGTGNSNQPQHF. In nucleotides, the CDR3 is TGTGCCAGTAGTATAGATGCCGGGACAGGGAATAGCAATCAGCCCCAGCATTTT.